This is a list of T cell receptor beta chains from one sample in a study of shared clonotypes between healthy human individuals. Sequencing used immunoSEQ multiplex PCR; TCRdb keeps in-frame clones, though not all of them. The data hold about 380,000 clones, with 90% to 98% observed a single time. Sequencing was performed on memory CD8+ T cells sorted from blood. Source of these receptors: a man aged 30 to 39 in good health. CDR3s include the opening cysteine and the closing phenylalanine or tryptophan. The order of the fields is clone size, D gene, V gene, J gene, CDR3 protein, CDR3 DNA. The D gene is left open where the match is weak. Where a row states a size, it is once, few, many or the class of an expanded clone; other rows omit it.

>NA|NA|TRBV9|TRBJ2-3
CASSQPMIPDTQYF
TGTGCCAGCAGCCAACCGATGATACCAGATACGCAGTATTTT
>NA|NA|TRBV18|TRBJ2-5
CASSPTQLGETQYF
TGTGCCAGCTCACCAACCCAATTGGGGGAGACCCAGTACTTC
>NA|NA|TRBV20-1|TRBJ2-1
CSATAYNEQFF
TGCAGTGCCACCGCTTACAATGAGCAGTTCTTC
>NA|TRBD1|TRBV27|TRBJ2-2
CASRTDRGDRTGELFF
TGTGCCAGCAGAACCGACAGGGGTGATCGTACCGGGGAGCTGTTTTTT
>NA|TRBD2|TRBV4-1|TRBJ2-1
CASSHTGTSGYNEQFF
TGCGCCAGCAGCCATACCGGGACTAGCGGATACAATGAGCAGTTCTTC
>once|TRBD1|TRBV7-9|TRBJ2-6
CASSVGTGSGANVLTF
TGTGCCAGCAGCGTCGGGACAGGGTCTGGGGCCAACGTCCTGACTTTC
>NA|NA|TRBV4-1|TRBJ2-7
CASSQETQVYEQYF
TGCGCCAGCAGCCAAGAAACCCAGGTCTACGAGCAGTACTTC
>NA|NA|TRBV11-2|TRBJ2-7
CASRPTEGFPYEQYF
TGTGCCAGCAGGCCAACAGAGGGCTTCCCCTACGAGCAGTACTTC
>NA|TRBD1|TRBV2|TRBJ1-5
CASRDDRGGNQPQHF
TGTGCCAGCAGGGATGACAGGGGAGGGAATCAGCCCCAGCATTTT
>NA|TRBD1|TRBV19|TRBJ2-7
CASSWTGPSYEQYF
TGTGCCAGTAGTTGGACAGGACCCTCCTACGAGCAGTACTTC
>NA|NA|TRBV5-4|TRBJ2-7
CASSLGDGPYEQYF
TGTGCCAGCAGCTTGGGTGACGGACCTTACGAGCAGTACTTC
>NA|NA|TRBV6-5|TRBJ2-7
CASSYGARSYEQYF
TGTGCCAGCAGTTACGGCGCCCGATCCTACGAGCAGTACTTC
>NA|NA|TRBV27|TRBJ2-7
CASSFSGTNSYEQYF
TGTGCCAGCAGTTTCTCCGGGACAAACTCCTACGAGCAGTACTTC
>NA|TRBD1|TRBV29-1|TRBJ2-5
CSVRTGATWETQYF
TGCAGCGTCCGGACAGGGGCGACGTGGGAGACCCAGTACTTC
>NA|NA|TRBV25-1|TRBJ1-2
CASSGTWDDYGYTF
TGTGCCAGCAGTGGGACATGGGATGACTATGGCTACACCTTC
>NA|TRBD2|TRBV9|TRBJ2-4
CASSGGGSAPKNIQYF
TGTGCCAGCAGCGGGGGGGGTAGCGCCCCCAAAAACATTCAGTACTTC
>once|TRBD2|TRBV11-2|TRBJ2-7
CASSLEGLADYEQYF
TGTGCCAGCAGCTTAGAAGGACTAGCGGACTACGAGCAGTACTTC
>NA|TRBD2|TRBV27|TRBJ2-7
CASSHSAGDDSYEQYF
TGTGCCAGCAGTCACTCGGCGGGAGACGACTCCTACGAGCAGTACTTC
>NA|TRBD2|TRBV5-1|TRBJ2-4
CASTRVAGEDIQYF
TGCGCCAGCACCAGAGTAGCGGGAGAAGACATTCAGTACTTC
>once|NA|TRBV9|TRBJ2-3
CASSVWGSGTDTQYF
TGTGCCAGCAGCGTATGGGGTAGCGGCACAGATACGCAGTATTTT
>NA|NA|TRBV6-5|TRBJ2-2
CASSYSRNTGELFF
TGTGCCAGCAGTTACTCTAGGAACACCGGGGAGCTGTTTTTT
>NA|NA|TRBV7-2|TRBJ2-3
CASSFWTTDTQYF
TGTGCCAGCAGCTTTTGGACTACAGATACGCAGTATTTT
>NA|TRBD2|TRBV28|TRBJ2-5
CASSLLAGVGGTQYF
TGTGCCAGCAGTTTACTAGCGGGAGTTGGGGGGACCCAGTACTTC
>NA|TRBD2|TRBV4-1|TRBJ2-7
CASSQISGSSYEQYF
TGCGCCAGCAGCCAAATTAGCGGGAGCTCCTACGAGCAGTACTTC
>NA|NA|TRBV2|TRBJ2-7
CASTVTYEQYF
TGTGCCAGCACTGTCACCTACGAGCAGTACTTC
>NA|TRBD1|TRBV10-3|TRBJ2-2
CAISEDRGLNTGELFF
TGTGCCATCAGTGAGGACAGGGGCCTAAACACCGGGGAGCTGTTTTTT
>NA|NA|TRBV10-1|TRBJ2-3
CASRENRDTQYF
TGCGCCAGCAGGGAGAACAGGGATACGCAGTATTTT
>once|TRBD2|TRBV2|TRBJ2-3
CASSDSGTSGRKVGTDTQYF
TGTGCCAGCAGTGACTCCGGGACTAGCGGGAGGAAAGTGGGAACAGATACGCAGTATTTT
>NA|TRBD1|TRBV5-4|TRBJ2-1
CASSHRDSGEQFF
TGTGCCAGCAGCCACCGGGACAGTGGAGAGCAGTTCTTC
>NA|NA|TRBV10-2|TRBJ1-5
CASSDLLRESNQPQHF
TGCGCCAGCAGTGATTTGCTCAGGGAGAGCAATCAGCCCCAGCATTTT
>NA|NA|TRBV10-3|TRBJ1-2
CAISEWTAANYGYTF
TGTGCCATCAGTGAGTGGACGGCGGCTAACTATGGCTACACCTTC
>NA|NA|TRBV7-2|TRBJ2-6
CASSLVGSPGANVLTF
TGTGCCAGCAGCTTAGTGGGAAGCCCTGGGGCCAACGTCCTGACTTTC